This T cell receptor (beta chain) was sequenced during a study of shared clonotypes between healthy human individuals. The CDR3 is made up of 14 amino acids. V shed 1 base, J shed 4 bases, and the junction held 1 base outside the gene matches. Germline lookup yields CDR1 MGHRA and CDR2 YSYEKL. On this clone itself: This CDR3 is also generated by other DNA sequences in the sample.

Produced via immunoSEQ multiplex PCR; TCRdb's table is partial and in-frame only. The table lists about 2.5 million clones, 85% to 95% of them singletons. The gene calls are TRBV4-1 and TRBJ1-3, with TRBD1 identical over 7 bases. The TCR comes from a man aged 18 to 35 in good health. Some clones in this sample may be carry-over from other donors' samples. The sample comprised naive CD4+ T cells from PBMCs. Subset meaning: CD45RA+ positively selected. The CDR3 bases are TGCGCCAGCAGCCAAGGGACAGGAGGAAACACCATATATTTT. This encodes CASSQGTGGNTIYF.